This T cell receptor (beta chain) was identified in a study of T-cell memory formation after mild COVID-19. About the study: TCR clusters were largely donor specific.

General study points: CD4+ contracting clones were mainly CM and EM; CD8+ ones, EMRA. Within pre-infection memory, some responding clones were found, suggesting cross-reactive memory joined.

The CDR3 sequence is 21 residues long. On this clonotype: Its antigen is not identified.

A 5'RACE reaction primed in the constant segment made cDNA libraries of TCR alpha and TCR beta, and these carried sample barcodes and UMIs. TCRdb reprocessed the 5' RACE reads with MiXCR, giving one entry per CDR3 protein. The sample lists around 450,000 distinct CDR3 sequences, 24% occurring once. The sequencing input was PBMCs or a T cell subset sorted from them (not recorded which). The rearrangement uses TRBV21-1 and TRBJ1-1; the table assigns TRBD1, which was not confirmed against the DNA. TRBV21-1 counts as a pseudogene. This clonotype was sampled from an adult woman who had mild COVID-19 (a few samples of this study predate the infection). Cell type and time point are not known. CDR3 bases: TGTGCCAGCAGCAAAGACCCGGGGATGTTTGGGAACAGGGGGCAATTCACTGAAGCTTTCTTT. It is translated as CASSKDPGMFGNRGQFTEAFF.